This entry lists 21 T cell receptor beta chains sequenced from one sample in a study of blood T cells in healthy people across ages (dated by TCRdb to about 2015). Library method: 5' RACE. A second PCR of roughly 7 to 11 cycles was performed with a sample-barcoded 5' primer and a J-beta primer mix. TCRdb's own reprocessing of the public reads used fastp at Q25 and MiXCR and kept productive beta chains. Each entry is one CDR3 protein sequence, shown with its most common DNA and genes. In all, the sample holds around 1,800,000 distinct CDR3 sequences, and around 40% of those were seen once. The ten top clones hold about 23% of the sample. Source material: blood. The receptors were gathered from a human donor in good health.

The rearrangement uses TRBV7-9 and TRBJ2-7, with 8 bases aligning to TRBD1. Per germline, CDR1 SEHNR and CDR2 FQNEAQ (reference sequence). Losses at the gene ends were 5 bases for V and 2 bases for J; bases not matched to a gene: 23. This CDR3 is built from 20 residues. CDR3 amino acids: CASSARLSPDIGTGTYEQYF. CDR3 bases: TGTGCCAGCAGCGCCCGTCTGAGCCCCGATATCGGGACAGGTACCTACGAGCAGTACTTC. The full variable domain, in which reference TRBV7-9 and TRBJ2-7 provide the parts outside the CDR3, is DTGVSQNPRHKITKRGQNVTFRCDPISEHNRLYWYRQTLGQGPEFLTYFQNEAQLEKSRLLSDRFSAERPKGSFSTLEIQRTEQGDSAMYLCASSARLSPDIGTGTYEQYFGPGTRLTVT.

This clonotype was counted between two and nine times. The V and J genes are TRBV5-6 and TRBJ1-2; no reliable D call. This CDR3 region has 12 residues. Germline CDR1 SGHDT, CDR2 YYEEEE. Trimming took off 2 bases at V and 8 bases at J, with 10 bases between the two ends. This CDR3 is CASSLTRGGYTF. As DNA, the CDR3 is TGTGCCAGCAGCTTAACCCGAGGGGGCTACACCTTC.

Comments on this clonotype: A read error may explain this, as a much larger clone is one base away. The chain links TRBV6-6 to TRBJ2-7; D gene uncertain. Germline-derived CDR1 and CDR2 are MNHNY and SVGAGI (reference sequence). The V end lost 7 bases, the J end lost 0 bases, and 13 bases lay between the germline ends. The CDR3 runs to 14 residues. The CDR3 region has the DNA TGTGCCAGCATCCACGGCCCTATCTCCTACGAGCAGTACTTC. It yields the protein CASIHGPISYEQYF.

This clonotype came up many times. The chain couples TRBV7-2 to TRBJ2-2; 8 nucleotides line up with TRBD2. The trim removed 3 bases at V and 8 bases at J, leaving 2 bases unmatched. This CDR3 region has 13 residues. CDR1 and CDR2 from the germline V gene are SGHTA and FQGNSA. The CDR3 DNA reads TGTGCCAGCAGCTTTAGCGGGGCAGGGGAGCTGTTTTTT. Amino acid sequence: CASSFSGAGELFF.

This clonotype turned up a few times. V and J are TRBV12-3 or TRBV12-4 and TRBJ2-6, with TRBD1 as a possible D gene (6 bases). The CDR3 covers 15 residues. The ends were cut back, 5 bases at V and 2 bases at J, with 10 bases in the middle. DNA of the CDR3: TGTGCCAGCAGTCGCAGGGGTACTGGGGCCAACGTCCTGACTTTC. Its translation: CASSRRGTGANVLTF.

The rearrangement links TRBV14 to TRBJ2-2; D assignment may be TRBD1 or TRBD2 (7 bases each). Trimming shortened V by 4 bases and J by 5 bases, and 14 bases separated the two germline ends. Germline CDR1 and CDR2: SGHDN and FVKESK. The CDR3 sequence is 15 residues long. The CDR3: CASSPGRGLTGELFF. The CDR3 DNA sequence: TGTGCCAGCAGCCCTGGGAGGGGGCTTACCGGGGAGCTGTTTTTT.

This clonotype was found many times. The chain links TRBV29-1 to TRBJ2-5, with 9 nucleotides matching TRBD1. This CDR3 is built from 14 residues. Trimming removed 6 bases from V and 2 bases from J; junction bases left unmatched: 7. The germline gives CDR1 SQVTM, CDR2 ANQGSEA. CDR3 sequence (DNA): TGCAGCGTGGAGGACAGGGGAGGACAAGAGACCCAGTACTTC. Its protein product is CSVEDRGGQETQYF.

Of note for this clonotype: Being one base from a much bigger clone, this may be a read error. This rearrangement joins TRBV4-3 to TRBJ2-4; 7 bases fit TRBD1. CDR3 length: 14 residues. From germline, CDR1 is LGHNA and CDR2 YSLEER. In DNA form, the CDR3 reads TGCGTCAGCAGCCAAGATCTGGGACAGAACATTCAGTACTTC. It yields the protein CVSSQDLGQNIQYF.

In this sample, this clonotype turned up many times. The chain is built from TRBV7-2 and TRBJ1-2; D gene ambiguous. The V gene lost 1 base and the J gene lost 4 bases, with 7 bases spanning the gap. This CDR3 comprises 13 residues. CDR1 and CDR2 from the germline V gene are SGHTA and FQGNSA. The CDR3, as DNA: TGTGCCAGCAGCTTAGGAGGTTTCTATGGCTACACCTTC. It translates to CASSLGGFYGYTF.

On this clonotype itself: Just one base apart from a much larger clone, this may be a read error. V is TRBV20-1 and J is TRBJ1-2, with D perhaps matching TRBD1 (5 bases). This CDR3 spans 14 amino acids. CDR1 and CDR2 (germline): DFQATT, SNEGSKA (reference sequence). CDR3 sequence: CSASRGEGNYGHTF. For the CDR3, the DNA is TGCAGTGCTAGTCGAGGGGAGGGTAACTATGGCCACACCTTC.

There are a few counts of this clonotype. The V and J genes are TRBV29-1 and TRBJ1-1, with D possibly being TRBD1 (5 bases). The V gene lost 7 bases and the J gene lost 3 bases, with 15 bases spanning the gap. The CDR3 has 13 amino acids. Germline CDR1 reads SQVTM; CDR2 reads ANQGSEA. In nucleotides, the CDR3 is TGCAGCGCCCCACTGGGAGGGGACACTGAAGCTTTCTTT. Translated: CSAPLGGDTEAFF.

The J gene is TRBJ1-1, the V gene TRBV12-3 or TRBV12-4, with TRBD1 matching over 8 bases. This CDR3 is 14 amino acids long. The junction had 5 bases not matched to a gene; V was cut back by 6 bases and J by 2 bases. The CDR3 nucleotides are TGTGCCAGCAGAAGGGACAGGATTAACACTGAAGCTTTCTTT. It encodes CASRRDRINTEAFF.

The rearrangement uses TRBV6-1 and TRBJ1-6, with D uncertain. The length of the CDR3 is 14 residues. V lost 8 bases to trimming and J lost 9 bases, with 17 bases between them. Germline values: CDR1 MNHNS, CDR2 SASEGT. The CDR3 DNA reads as TGTGCCAGCGTCGGGGAGATTCGCGGTTCACCCCTCCACTTT. This codes for CASVGEIRGSPLHF.

The V call is TRBV5-1, the J call TRBJ2-7; 8 bases line up with TRBD1. V shed 4 bases, J shed 7 bases, and the junction held 10 bases outside the gene matches. CDR1 and CDR2 (germline): SGHRS, YFSETQ. The CDR3 totals 14 residues. For the CDR3, the DNA is TGCGCCAGCAGCCTGGGACAGGCTCTTGGGGAGCAGTACTTC. Translation gives CASSLGQALGEQYF. The full variable domain, with the rest looked up from reference TRBV5-1 and TRBJ2-7, is KAGVTQTPRYLIKTRGQQVTLSCSPISGHRSVSWYQQTPGQGLQFLFEYFSETQRNKGNFPGRFSGRQFSNSRSEMNVSTLELGDSALYLCASSLGQALGEQYFGPGTRLTVT.

This clonotype was counted between two and nine times. The J gene is TRBJ2-5, the V gene TRBV20-1, with TRBD1 as a possible D gene (5 bases). With 5 bases removed from V and 11 bases from J, the gap between germline ends came to 15 bases. Germline V gene lookup returns CDR1 DFQATT and CDR2 SNEGSKA (reference sequence). The CDR3 consists of 11 residues. The CDR3 sequence: CSAQGSGYQYF. The CDR3 region has the DNA TGCAGTGCTCAGGGTTCAGGGTATCAGTACTTC.

This clonotype was seen more than once but under ten times. V and J are TRBV7-3 and TRBJ1-1, with 10 bases fitting TRBD1. The V segment lost 5 bases and the J segment 1 base; nucleotides outside the gene matches: 4. Per germline, CDR1 SGHTA and CDR2 FQGTGA. This CDR3 has 15 amino acids. In DNA form, the CDR3 reads TGTGCCAGCAGCCTTGGGACAGGGGCGAACACTGAAGCTTTCTTT. Translating gives CASSLGTGANTEAFF.

The chain employs TRBV13 and TRBJ2-1, with TRBD1 matching 10 bases. Trimming took 3 bases from V and 5 from J; bases not matched to a gene: 4. Per the germline V gene, CDR1 is PRHDT and CDR2 is FYEKMQ (reference sequence). The CDR3 is 15 residues long. CDR3 bases: TGTGCCAGCAGCTTCGACAGGGGGCTACACAATGAGCAGTTCTTC. Protein: CASSFDRGLHNEQFF. Full variable domain (rest looked up from reference TRBV13 and TRBJ2-1): AAGVIQSPRHLIKEKRETATLKCYPIPRHDTVYWYQQGPGQDPQFLISFYEKMQSDKGSIPDRFSAQQFSDYHSELNMSSLELGDSALYFCASSFDRGLHNEQFFGPGTRLTVL.

This clonotype was seen only a few times. The V gene is TRBV21-1, the J gene TRBJ2-3; TRBD2 is taken as the D call from the table, unchecked against the DNA. TRBV21-1 is recorded as a pseudogene. The CDR3 consists of 17 residues. For the CDR3, the DNA is TGTGCCAGCACCGAAATAGAAAGCGGGCCAAGCACAGATACGCAGTATTTT. Amino acid sequence: CASTEIESGPSTDTQYF.

This chain uses TRBV9 with TRBJ2-2; D is possibly TRBD2 (6 bases). V was trimmed by 0 bases and J by 6 bases, leaving 15 bases between them. In germline, CDR1 is SGDLS, CDR2 YYNGEE. The CDR3 length is 16 residues. The chain's CDR3 is CASSVATGLDAGELFF. The CDR3 coding sequence is TGTGCCAGCAGCGTAGCGACGGGACTCGACGCCGGGGAGCTGTTTTTT.

Details on this clonotype: At one end the junction does not follow the germline gene, possibly because of a read error. The gene calls are TRBV2 and TRBJ1-1; possible D gene TRBD1, 6 bases. This CDR3 is built from 10 residues. Germline-derived CDR1 and CDR2 are SNHLY and FYNNEI. CDR3 loop: CACRGWEAFF. The CDR3 region has the DNA TGTGCCTGCAGGGGTTGGGAAGCTTTCTTT.

This clonotype was counted between two and nine times. The CDR3 DNA sequence: TGTGCCAGCAGCAGGGCGAGGGGCACAGATACGCAGTATTTT. This gives the protein CASSRARGTDTQYF. This chain joins TRBV7-2 and TRBJ2-3, with D possibly matching TRBD2 (5 bases). Trimming took 5 bases from V and 1 from J, leaving 10 bases between them. This CDR3 is 14 amino acids long. Germline V gene lookup returns CDR1 SGHTA and CDR2 FQGNSA.